The 29 T cell receptor beta chains below all came from one sample that was sequenced in a study of shared T cell receptors in the human thymus. Here immunoSEQ multiplex PCR was the method, and the copy in TCRdb shows in-frame clones only, minus some. The table shows hundreds of thousands of clones, with around 87% occurring only once. This sample also appeared in a second study, on human thymus T cells.

Sequencing input: thymocytes. Receptor source: a boy under two years old with a congenital heart defect.

CDR3 residues: CASSHRGVTDTQYF. The DNA for the CDR3 is TGTGCCAGCAGCCACCGGGGGGTGACAGATACGCAGTATTTT. The J gene is TRBJ2-3, the V gene TRBV9; 7 nucleotides line up with TRBD2. The germline V gene has CDR1 SGDLS and CDR2 YYNGEE. V lost 4 bases and J lost 3; bases outside the gene matches: 5. The CDR3 spans 14 residues.

The gene calls are TRBV5-1 and TRBJ2-1, with 11 bases that match TRBD2. With V trimmed by 3 bases and J by 8 bases, 16 bases remained unmatched. Germline lookup yields CDR1 SGHRS and CDR2 YFSETQ. There are 18 residues in the CDR3. This chain's CDR3 is CASSWRLAGGQGHDEQFF. In DNA, the CDR3 is TGCGCCAGCAGCTGGAGGCTAGCGGGAGGTCAGGGTCACGATGAGCAGTTCTTC. Full variable domain (missing parts from reference TRBV5-1 and TRBJ2-1): KAGVTQTPRYLIKTRGQQVTLSCSPISGHRSVSWYQQTPGQGLQFLFEYFSETQRNKGNFPGRFSGRQFSNSRSEMNVSTLELGDSALYLCASSWRLAGGQGHDEQFFGPGTRLTVL.

This rearrangement joins TRBV4-3 to TRBJ2-1, with D possibly matching TRBD2 (5 bases). CDR1 is LGHNA, CDR2 YSLEER, per germline. V lost 2 bases to trimming and J lost 7 bases, with 9 bases between them. The CDR3 has 13 residues. The CDR3 here is CASSQFSANEQFF. CDR3 DNA sequence: TGCGCCAGCAGCCAATTTAGCGCGAATGAGCAGTTCTTC.

V usage is TRBV9 and J usage is TRBJ2-1; 14 positions match TRBD2. This CDR3 is built from 16 residues. CDR1 and CDR2 (germline): SGDLS, YYNGEE. Trimming took 3 bases from V and 4 from J; bases not matched to a gene: 3. CDR3 region: CASSGRTSGGYNEQFF. DNA for the CDR3: TGTGCCAGCAGCGGAAGGACTAGCGGGGGGTACAATGAGCAGTTCTTC. Full variable domain (rest looked up from reference TRBV9 and TRBJ2-1): DSGVTQTPKHLITATGQRVTLRCSPRSGDLSVYWYQQSLDQGLQFLIQYYNGEERAKGNILERFSAQQFPDLHSELNLSSLELGDSALYFCASSGRTSGGYNEQFFGPGTRLTVL.

Only one count was recorded for this clone. V and J are TRBV11-2 and TRBJ2-1; 9 bases map to TRBD1. This CDR3 is 16 amino acids long. Germline V CDR1 and CDR2: SGHAT, FQNNGV. The trim removed 6 bases at V and 4 bases at J, leaving 10 bases unmatched. The CDR3 DNA sequence: TGTGCCAGCAGTTTAAACCGGGACAGGGAGTACAATGAGCAGTTCTTC. Translating it yields CASSLNRDREYNEQFF.

The J gene is TRBJ2-5, the V gene TRBV4-1, with D uncertain. There are 15 residues in the CDR3. Trimming shortened V by 2 bases and J by 5 bases, and 15 bases separated the two germline ends. Germline assignment: CDR1 MGHRA and CDR2 YSYEKL. This CDR3 is CASSQNLGLGETQYF. The CDR3 DNA reads TGCGCCAGCAGCCAAAATTTGGGCCTTGGGGAGACCCAGTACTTC.

The chain recombines TRBV27 with TRBJ2-3, with TRBD2 matching 7 bases. CDR3 length: 14 residues. V lost 2 bases and J lost 1; bases outside the gene matches: 0. CDR1 is MNHEY, CDR2 SMNVEV, per germline (reference sequence). CDR3 bases: TGTGCCAGCAGTTTACTAGCGGGCACAGATACGCAGTATTTT. Protein product: CASSLLAGTDTQYF.

The chain has TRBV10-3 and TRBJ1-4; D is unclear. V was clipped by 3 bases and J by 9 bases, with 11 bases between them. Germline CDR1 is ENHRY and CDR2 is SYGVKD. The CDR3 length is 13 residues. The CDR3 here is CAISEYLEQKLFF. CDR3 bases: TGTGCCATCAGTGAATACCTCGAGCAAAAACTGTTTTTT.

Written as DNA, the CDR3 is TGTGCCAGCAGCTCCTCACGCGCGGGGACCCCGGCGGAGCAGTACTTC. This codes for CASSSSRAGTPAEQYF. The J gene is TRBJ2-7, the V gene TRBV7-9; tentative D call: TRBD2 (6 bases). The CDR3 totals 16 residues. Trimming stripped 4 bases from V and 7 bases from J, with 23 bases between. The germline CDR1 and CDR2 sequences are SEHNR and FQNEAQ (reference sequence).

The rearrangement links TRBV6-5 to TRBJ2-7; D gene uncertain. The germline gives CDR1 MNHEY, CDR2 SVGAGI. The CDR3 length is 14 residues. Trimming took 5 bases from V and 3 from J, leaving 14 bases between them. The CDR3 bases are TGTGCCAGCAGTCTCGAGGCGTTCGGCTACGAGCAGTACTTC. Translation: CASSLEAFGYEQYF.

This rearrangement joins TRBV20-1 to TRBJ2-5; D uncertain. The V gene's germline CDR1 is DFQATT and CDR2 SNEGSKA (reference sequence). V lost 4 bases to trimming and J lost 4 bases, with 7 bases between them. The CDR3 totals 11 residues. This CDR3 is CSANEVETQYF. The CDR3 coding sequence is TGCAGTGCTAATGAGGTAGAGACCCAGTACTTC.

The V gene is TRBV28, the J gene TRBJ2-1; 9 bases are shared with TRBD2. The CDR3 has 19 residues. CDR1 MDHEN and CDR2 SYDVKM come from the germline V gene. The junction had 20 bases not matched to a gene; V was cut back by 2 bases and J by 9 bases. The CDR3 loop reads CASSLPAGASGDVGSEQFF. The CDR3 DNA sequence: TGTGCCAGCAGTTTACCCGCCGGGGCTAGCGGGGATGTGGGGAGTGAGCAGTTCTTC.

V gene TRBV10-2 combines with J gene TRBJ2-7; 8 nucleotides agree with TRBD1. The germline V gene encodes CDR1 WSHSY and CDR2 SAAADI. The CDR3 extends over 15 amino acids. The V and J ends lost 4 bases and 4 bases, in that order; junction bases with no gene match: 9. DNA of the CDR3: TGCGCCAGCAGTGTTGGACAGGGCCCTTCGTACGAGCAGTACTTC. This translates into CASSVGQGPSYEQYF.

V usage is TRBV4-1 and J usage is TRBJ2-1; 15 positions agree with TRBD2. Germline lookup yields CDR1 MGHRA and CDR2 YSYEKL. J gave up 4 bases and V 0 bases, and 13 bases lay outside the gene matches. This CDR3 is built from 21 residues. CDR3 residues: CASSQDKGLAGGGGSYNEQFF. CDR3 in DNA: TGCGCCAGCAGCCAAGATAAGGGACTAGCGGGAGGAGGGGGATCATACAATGAGCAGTTCTTC.

About this clone: A read error may produce the germline difference seen at one junction end. The gene calls are TRBV6-4 and TRBJ1-1, with D unclear. Germline V gene data show CDR1 as MRHNA and CDR2 as SNTAGT. This CDR3 contains 14 residues. CDR3 sequence: CASRPNWRNPEAFF. CDR3 nucleotides: TGTGCCAGCAGACCCAATTGGAGGAACCCTGAAGCTTTCTTT.

This chain uses TRBV27 with TRBJ1-5, with TRBD1 as a possible D gene (6 bases). Germline-derived CDR1 and CDR2 are MNHEY and SMNVEV (reference sequence). With 2 bases removed from V and 1 base from J, the gap between germline ends came to 9 bases. The CDR3 extends over 15 amino acids. CDR3 nucleotide sequence: TGTGCCAGCAGTTTAACGGGGGGCAGCAATCAGCCCCAGCATTTT. This encodes CASSLTGGSNQPQHF.

In nucleotides, the CDR3 is TGTGCCAGCAGCTTGAACAGGGGACCCTACAATGAGCAGTTCTTC. It yields the protein CASSLNRGPYNEQFF. This chain joins TRBV7-6 and TRBJ2-1; TRBD1 agrees at 7 bases. Germline V gene data show CDR1 as SGHVS and CDR2 as FNYEAQ. The CDR3 covers 15 residues. With 3 bases clipped from V and 2 bases from J, the junction kept 4 bases outside the gene matches.

This chain joins TRBV6-6 and TRBJ1-5; weak D call: TRBD1 (5 bases). Germline V gene lookup returns CDR1 MNHNY and CDR2 SVGAGI (reference sequence). Trimming took 8 bases from V and 0 from J, leaving 11 bases between them. This CDR3 spans 14 amino acids. The CDR3 nucleotides read TGTGCCAGCGGCGGGGGGGATAGCAATCAGCCCCAGCATTTT. It specifies CASGGGDSNQPQHF.

The gene calls are TRBV15 and TRBJ2-7; 7 nucleotides align to TRBD1. The CDR3 sequence is 15 residues long. The V gene's germline CDR1 is LNHNV and CDR2 YYDKDF (reference sequence). The ends lost 1 base at V and 3 bases at J; junction bases unmatched: 6. CDR3 bases: TGTGCCACCAGCAGAGCCCTGGGGACAGACTACGAGCAGTACTTC. Its protein is CATSRALGTDYEQYF.

V is TRBV11-1 and J is TRBJ2-3, with 8 bases that match TRBD2. Unmatched junction bases numbered 11, after V lost 2 bases and J lost 1 base. Germline V gives CDR1 SGHAT, CDR2 FQDESV (reference sequence). This CDR3 comprises 18 residues. The CDR3, as DNA: TGTGCCAGCAGCTTAAGGCGCGGGGGGCAGGAAGGCACAGATACGCAGTATTTT. Amino acid sequence: CASSLRRGGQEGTDTQYF.

The rearrangement links TRBV30 to TRBJ2-3; TRBD2 aligns across 8 bases. Germline CDR1 is GTSNPN and CDR2 is SVGIG (reference sequence). J was trimmed by 6 bases and V by 1 base; bases with no gene match: 12. The CDR3 is 16 residues long. In DNA form, the CDR3 reads TGTGCCTGGAGTGGTAGGCGGGAGGCCTACTTGGATACGCAGTATTTT. Translation: CAWSGRREAYLDTQYF.

In its sample, this clone was seen a few times. The genes are TRBV4-3 and TRBJ2-4; 7 bases agree with TRBD2. The CDR3 runs to 13 residues. CDR1 is LGHNA and CDR2 is YSLEER in the germline V gene. Trimming cost V 5 bases and J 5 bases; bases outside gene matches: 3. The CDR3 region is CASSGREENIQYF. As DNA, the CDR3 is TGCGCCAGCAGCGGCCGGGAGGAAAACATTCAGTACTTC.

The gene calls are TRBV5-4 and TRBJ2-1; 7 nucleotides match TRBD2. From germline, CDR1 is SGHNT and CDR2 YYREEE (reference sequence). The CDR3 length is 16 residues. The J segment lost 0 bases and the V segment lost 1 base, leaving 4 bases of the junction unmatched. CDR3 DNA: TGTGCCAGCAGCTTGATTCTAGCGGACTCCTACAATGAGCAGTTCTTC. This codes for CASSLILADSYNEQFF.

The chain recombines TRBV11-2 with TRBJ1-4; D is undetermined. Germline CDR1 and CDR2: SGHAT and FQNNGV. Trimming took off 5 bases at V and 3 bases at J, with 16 bases between the two ends. The CDR3 contains 16 residues. As DNA, the CDR3 is TGTGCCAGCAGCGGTCCCGGAGGGTGGGCTAATGAAAAACTGTTTTTT. It is translated as CASSGPGGWANEKLFF. Combining the CDR3 with reference TRBV11-2 and TRBJ1-4 gives the whole variable domain EAGVAQSPRYKIIEKRQSVAFWCNPISGHATLYWYQQILGQGPKLLIQFQNNGVVDDSQLPKDRFSAERLKGVDSTLKIQPAKLEDSAVYLCASSGPGGWANEKLFFGSGTQLSVL.

Details on this clone: This sample also contains other DNA sequences that code for the same CDR3. The CDR3, as DNA: TGTGCCACCAGCAGAGGACGGGGGACTGAAGCTTTCTTT. This translates into CATSRGRGTEAFF. The genes are TRBV15 and TRBJ1-1; TRBD1 is a possible D gene (5 bases). CDR3 length: 13 residues. Germline CDR1 and CDR2: LNHNV and YYDKDF (reference sequence). Trimming removed 1 base from V and 5 bases from J, with 8 bases in between.

The chain carries TRBV10-1 and TRBJ2-1; 10 nucleotides agree with TRBD2. In germline, CDR1 is WNHNN, CDR2 SYGVQD (reference sequence). This CDR3 has 15 residues. V was pared by 4 bases and J by 9 bases, with 9 bases of the junction left unmatched. This CDR3 reads CASSAASSGSCEQFF. DNA of the CDR3: TGCGCCAGCAGTGCGGCGTCTAGCGGGAGTTGTGAGCAGTTCTTC.

The chain uses TRBV4-3 and TRBJ2-7; a possible D gene is TRBD2 (6 bases). Per germline, CDR1 LGHNA and CDR2 YSLEER. Trimming took 1 base from V and 1 from J, leaving 11 bases between them. The CDR3 has 15 amino acids. The CDR3 nucleotides are TGCGCCAGCAGCCAAGTAGCGGACCCTTCCTACGAGCAGTACTTC. This codes for CASSQVADPSYEQYF.

The chain employs TRBV6-6 and TRBJ2-1; 9 nucleotides agree with TRBD2. Unmatched junction bases numbered 8, after V lost 6 bases and J lost 5 bases. Germline CDR1 MNHNY, CDR2 SVGAGI (reference sequence). The CDR3 totals 15 residues. The CDR3 loop is CASRPGTSPHNEQFF. CDR3 nucleotide sequence: TGTGCCAGCAGGCCCGGGACTAGCCCCCACAATGAGCAGTTCTTC.

This chain connects TRBV7-2 to TRBJ2-7, with D perhaps TRBD2 (5 bases). This CDR3 has 12 amino acids. Germline V CDR1 and CDR2: SGHTA, FQGNSA. V was trimmed by 5 bases and J by 6 bases, leaving 11 bases between them. The CDR3 loop reads CASSPGRGEQYF. The DNA for the CDR3 is TGTGCCAGCAGCCCGGGCCGGGGCGAGCAGTACTTC.